This T cell receptor (beta chain) is from a study of cytomegalovirus exposure and HLA in healthy donors (dated by TCRdb to about 2017). At the level of the whole study: According to an earlier analysis of 587 of the donors, about 170 million T cells yielded 90 million to 130 million unique TCR beta sequences and approximately 280 Gb of sequence data. A later genetic analysis took genome-wide SNP genotypes for about three fifths of the 666 donors and used that subset as a discovery cohort. The number of donors typed differed by locus, with roughly 620-640 for A, B, C, DRB1 and DQB1, roughly 550 for DQA1, 600 to 610 for DPA1, and approximately 470 for DPB1. Donor age, sex, ethnicity and CMV serostatus were compiled alongside the repertoire data. Of the approximately 400 genotyped donors, around 81% fell in the genetic ancestry cluster associated with self-reported Caucasian donors. The study combined high-throughput TCR immunosequencing, statistical association of individual TCRs with disease status, and machine learning to predict cytomegalovirus infection status. Besides the first cohort of roughly 640 subjects, a separate validation cohort made up of 120 different subjects was used. Both class I and class II loci were covered by HLA typing, at four-digit resolution. The study was designed to test whether signatures of past pathogen exposure could be identified by cataloging public T cell receptors. A later analysis re-analyzed previously published TCR beta repertoires from about 730 donors and added high-resolution HLA genotyping to study TCR occurrence patterns. About five DR-DQ haplotypes were handled as single units for association and clustering because linkage in the cohort was strong. About 300 gigabases of sequencing data and some 85 million unique TCR sequences were included in an early release covering several hundred HLA-typed donors. Among about 400 genotyped donors of the cohort, an average of approximately 240,000 unique TCR beta nucleotide sequences was sequenced per donor, of which 15% to 20% were non-productive. To decide whether each TCR beta V gene segment behaved as functional or pseudogenic, an earlier analysis of approximately 600 of the donors relied on high-throughput TCR beta sequencing. The study profiled the T cell repertoires of approximately 700 subjects by immunosequencing and related them to cytomegalovirus serostatus. The later analysis used no new phenotypic data to find candidate immune exposures, relying instead on TCR beta sequences and their occurrence across donors. Every repertoire in the discovery cohort had been generated on one and the same sequencing platform. The full study reports these points: Cytomegalovirus status was reported to be diagnosed by the classifier with high specificity and sensitivity in both the original and validation cohorts. In a later genetic analysis, a missense DCLRE1C variant was associated with V-gene and J-gene trimming of TCR beta chains, and the association was replicated in an independent cohort. Because some donors lacked HLA typing at each locus, the association tests relied only on the typed subset. It was suggested by the authors that the approach could potentially be generalized to other disease states and immunological phenotypes. A further reported finding was that TCR beta sequences accurately predicted the HLA-A and HLA-B alleles for most subjects in the first cohort. Most TCR sequences were seen in very few donors, while some public TCRs were found in many individuals. A later analysis found that HLA-associated TCR beta chains were more clonally expanded and had lower generation probabilities than equally common non-associated chains. Some IMGT-functional V segments, including TRBV6-2 and TRBV6-3, could not be distinguished by the 87-base-pair reads and were therefore excluded. Immune exposure information for the cohort was limited to CMV serostatus. At a false discovery rate of 0.05, a later analysis linked 16,000 or so TCR beta sequences to specific HLA alleles. Because counts were too low, fewer than 20 rarely observed V segments, including chromosome 9 orphons, were excluded from the earlier analysis of roughly 580 of the donors. A later analysis reported that several top co-occurrence clusters appeared linked to parvovirus B19, influenza, CMV and Epstein-Barr virus. In an earlier analysis of some 500 of the donors, most TCR beta V segments were observed in productive rearrangements about 87% or about 30% of the time, broadly matching IMGT annotations. A cluster of highly shared sequence variants was judged likely to be a technical artifact of the sequencing pipeline. In a later analysis, TCR association rates were found to vary across HLA loci, with the most associated TCRs seen for DRB1 alleles and the fewest for HLA-C alleles. Linkage disequilibrium might explain the correlated functional status among segregating V segments, but an unknown experimental factor could not be excluded. The presence/absence analyses assumed that sequencing depth was roughly uniform across donors, and that assumption may not be true. In a later analysis, most CMV-associated TCR beta chains were found to appear HLA-restricted, with HLA associations seemingly driven largely by CMV exposure. In vitro tests confirmed that a few of the cytomegalovirus-associated TCR beta chains recognize cytomegalovirus antigens. Strong co-occurrence of HLA alleles, especially DR and DQ, made assigning TCR associations to individual alleles difficult. A later genetic analysis reported fewer N-insertions in productive TCRs among donors in an Asian-associated ancestry cluster than the roughly 620-donor mean. In the study, about 150 TCR beta chains were listed as associated with cytomegalovirus. This cohort had only TCR beta chains sequenced, and the lack of alpha or paired-chain data limited which features could be detected.

The cohort consisted of 600 or so healthy bone marrow donors. At the time of sampling, all cohort members were nominally healthy, though unrecorded immune exposures were likely present. The donor was CMV seropositive and was included in the group of approximately 310 seropositive cohort members. A peripheral blood sample was collected from each donor, and TCR beta sequencing was performed on peripheral blood mononuclear cells. The Qiagen DNeasy Blood Extraction Kit was used to extract genomic DNA from the blood cell samples. The library was produced with the immunoSEQ multiplex PCR assay. For the multiplex PCR, a mixture combining 60 forward primers for TCR Vbeta segments and 13 reverse primers for TCR Jbeta segments was used. The CDR3 region of rearranged TCR beta genes was amplified from genomic DNA by a multiplex PCR assay. The amplified TCR beta libraries were sequenced on the Illumina HiSeq System as 87-base-pair reads. The paper's processing steps were these. A later analysis tallied tens of millions of unique TCR beta chains across the 550 to 850 repertoires, and roughly 11 million of those chains were shared by two or more donors. To remove PCR and sequencing errors, raw reads were error-corrected and collapsed into unique sequences using a nearest-neighbor algorithm that merged closely related sequences. V, D and J gene segments were assigned by aligning CDR3 sequences to IMGT reference sequences. For a sequence to be retained, a match of at least six nucleotides to both a V gene segment and a J gene segment was required. A rearrangement was called productive if the CDR3 had no stop codons and remained in frame with V and J, and every other rearrangement was called non-productive. CDR3 was defined according to IMGT convention as the region running from the second conserved V-encoded cysteine to the conserved J-encoded phenylalanine. The earlier analysis of about 530 of the donors excluded any sequence lacking an unambiguous match to a single V gene segment. In an earlier analysis of approximately 550 of the donors, V segments were called functional above 56.7% productive rearrangements and were called segregating when the between-donor standard deviation exceeded 5%. A statistical classification framework was built for diagnosing cytomegalovirus status from the catalog of TCR beta chain sequences. In a later analysis, TCR nucleotide sequences were compared against IMGT/GENE-DB human TR gene sequences so that V and J genes could be assigned. Using the TCRdist pipeline, a later analysis assigned CDR3 sequences along with most-parsimonious VDJ recombination scenarios. In a later analysis, each TCR beta chain was defined by its CDR3 amino acid sequence together with its V-gene family, and reads without a unique V-gene family were excluded. To address suspected cross-contamination and a sequencing artifact, a later analysis removed 550 to 750 highly shared, low-generation-probability nucleotide sequences. A later analysis calculated a clonal expansion index for each public chain from normalized within-repertoire ranks of inferred template counts. A later analysis computed generation probabilities with a VDJ recombination model fitted to out-of-frame rearrangements, and checked the results against IGoR. In a later analysis, hypergeometric tests were used to score TCR-TCR, TCR-HLA and TCR-CMV co-occurrence, with a repertoire-size bias correction applied to TCR pairs. A later analysis estimated false discovery rates by permuting HLA or CMV assignments 20 times. In a later analysis, co-occurring TCRs were grouped using DBSCAN, with TCRdist sequence similarity added in when clustering inside HLA-allele-positive subsets. For co-occurrence clustering, repertoires with fewer than 30,000 or more than 120,000 public chains were excluded, along with about five repertoires with anomalous nucleotide sharing. What TCRdb holds here is the immuneACCESS table cut down to in-frame rearrangements. Part of the clones is not present; checked against another copy, under half of the missing clones reflect an unresolved V gene, and the others are unexplained. V and J calls and clone size are copied from that table; D and trimming were computed from the DNA. This sample lists around 110,000 clones; about 62% were detected once. Approximately 8% of the sample comes from the top ten.

As concerns this clone: It has no known antigen specificity. Within one base of it there is no much larger clone, and no base qualities were kept.

CDR3 length: 14 amino acids, cysteine to phenylalanine. The retained sequence is limited to the CDR3, 42 bases, with the frame set at the first base. In the germline V gene, CDR1 corresponds to MDHEN and CDR2 to SYDVKM. At the junction V is shortened by 3 bases and J by 8 bases, with 15 bases in between. The specimen sequenced was PBMCs. The clonotype comes from a middle-aged woman in good health and CMV-seropositive. Recombination linked TRBV28 to TRBJ2-3; 5 matching bases give a weak D call of TRBD2. The DNA sequence is as follows: TGTGCCAGCAGTTTTAGTCCCCCTGCGGGTACGCAGTATTTT. Its coded protein is CASSFSPPAGTQYF.